This T cell receptor beta chain was captured by sequencing in a study of breast tumors, draining lymph nodes, adjacent tissues. TCRdb fed the multiplex PCR reads into MiXCR, producing one record per CDR3 protein. Of about 140,000 distinct CDR3 sequences in the sample, roughly 33% were seen once. Breast cancer patients provided tissue from their axillary draining lymph nodes. Broader study findings: Tumor T cell lymph node origin was a supported hypothesis, not proven. Luminal-like breast cancer showed significantly higher tumor–nontumor repertoire similarity than basal-like. Tumor repertoires ranked between lymph nodes and nontumor tissue in diversity, with V and J gene preferences. Most tumor T cells seemingly derive from lymph node, then expand in tumor.

This CDR3 spans 12 amino acids. V lost 10 bases and J lost 1, with 11 bases in between. From germline, CDR1 is SNHLY and CDR2 FYNNEI. This clonotype showed up many times. Its antigen is unknown. The source is a female donor with breast cancer. Some clones in this sample may be carry-over from other donors' samples. Source material: axillary lymph node tissue. The V call is TRBV2, the J call TRBJ2-7; TRBD2 might be the D (5 bases). CDR3 residues: CATAERSYEQYF. DNA for the CDR3: TGTGCCACCGCGGAGCGGTCCTACGAGCAGTACTTC.